The sequence of this T cell receptor (beta chain) was determined in a study of T-cell reconstitution after alpha-beta-depleted transplantation in children (dated by TCRdb to between 2015 and 2016). Turning to the overall study: The study quantitatively tracked T-cell immune reconstitution after TCRalphabeta/CD19-depleted allogeneic hematopoietic cell transplantation in children using TCR repertoire profiling. Overall study results and their limits: In some patients, high TCRbeta diversity at day 60 was attributed to recipient T cells and intrathymic progenitors that had survived conditioning. The apparently early alphabetaT-cell count recovery about two months after transplant was reportedly dependent on only several hundred rapidly expanded clones derived from non-depleted graft cells. The frequencies of hyperexpanded clones fell over the following months, and after one year, T-cell counts and TCRbeta diversity were mostly attributed to newly produced T cells.

Interpreted using the paper, the treatment or condition label stands for: allogeneic hematopoietic cell transplantation with graft depleted of TCRalphabeta T cells and CD19 B cells. Transplant recipients were children who received TCRalphabeta/CD19-depleted allogeneic hematopoietic cell grafts. V and J lose 5 bases and 13 bases, and a span of 15 bases separates them. CDR1 and CDR2 were assigned from the germline V gene as SGHTA and FQGNSA. The CDR3 sequence holds 13 residues, the cysteine and phenylalanine included. Only CDR3 DNA remains: 39 bases, in frame from the first base. The library relied on PCR. The sequencer listed for this sample is Illumina HiSeq 2500. TCR libraries were prepared with molecular barcoding, using unique molecular identifiers to normalize TCRbeta repertoire quantification. Using fastp at Q25 and MiXCR, TCRdb reprocessed the public reads and kept productive beta chains. Here each entry gathers all rows of one CDR3 protein and keeps the most common genes and DNA. The sample includes about 240,000 distinct CDR3 sequences, with roughly 25% observed a single time. Less than 3.5% of the sample comes from the top ten.

This clonotype was seen many times. Which antigen it targets is not known. No quality values exist for individual bases; no much larger clone is one base distant. The chain employs TRBV7-2 and TRBJ1-6; 6 matching bases give a weak D call of TRBD1. The TCR was taken from a girl aged 2 to 10 with Fanconi anemia, due to receive a stem cell transplant. Sequences were derived from PBMCs, sampled before TCRalphabeta/CD19-depleted stem cell transplant. The DNA is as follows: TGTGCCAGCAGCGCGACAGGTCCCTCGCCCCTCCACTTT. Translated, this gives CASSATGPSPLHF.